This T cell receptor beta chain stems from a study of graft-versus-host responses after intestinal transplantation (TCRdb year 2021). About the full investigation: The transplants that recipients got were multivisceral, liver-intestinal, or isolated intestinal. Anti-thymocyte globulin induction was given to all recipients, followed by maintenance tacrolimus and steroids for two to four years. Graft-versus-host and host-versus-graft alloreactive T cell clones were tracked in the graft, circulation and bone marrow after intestinal transplantation using bulk TCR-beta CDR3 sequencing. Alloreactive clones were identified by sequencing pre-transplant mixed lymphocyte reaction products and comparing these products with unstimulated pre-transplant donor and recipient T cells. Of the approximately 24 intestinal transplant recipients enrolled in the cohort, one of whom was a retransplant, a few patients without pretransplant specimens were excluded. Donor T cell macrochimerism was defined as a peak of at least 4% donor T cells among recipient peripheral blood mononuclear cells. Samples from a few later patients were sequenced in-house on an Illumina MiSeq with MiXCR processing rather than by the commercial service.

Trimming removed 0 bases from V and 0 bases from J; the gene matches leave 11 bases unexplained. Sequences SGHRS (CDR1) and YFSETQ (CDR2) are obtained from the germline V gene. From cysteine to phenylalanine, the CDR3 is 20 amino acids long. Just CDR3 DNA is preserved here, 60 bases in frame from base 1. In light of the paper, this sample's time point label describes: cells obtained before transplantation from donor or recipient. CD3+CD4+ and CD3+CD8+ populations were FACS-sorted from unstimulated pre-transplant donor and recipient cells taken from spleen or lymph nodes. Overall study outcomes, separate from this receptor: The relatively low number and heterogeneity of intestinal transplant patients limited the conclusions. Patients with donor T cell macrochimerism had high GvH to HvG T cell clonal ratios in their allografts. Peak levels of circulating GvH clones were associated with declines in HvG clones early after transplant. GvH clones were detected in recipient bone marrow, and some of these GvH clones were observed earlier in ileal mucosa or blood, consistent with an intestinal mucosal origin.

Of note for this clone: Its antigen remains undetermined. There are no base qualities to consult, and no much larger clone falls within one base.

Library creation used the immunoSEQ multiplex PCR assay. For most patients, genomic DNA was isolated with the Qiagen DNeasy Blood and Tissue Kit and sent frozen to Adaptive Biotechnologies for TCR sequencing. High-throughput TCR-beta CDR3 sequencing of genomic DNA from most patients was performed by Adaptive Biotechnologies. Concerning the study's data processing: TCR sequencing data for more than 15 patients were retrieved from Adaptive's ImmunoSEQ software; a few other patients were processed with MiXCR and VDJtools. CD4 versus CD8 sorting errors were corrected by removing sequences found in both subsets at a frequency ratio below 5:1. CDR3 nucleotide sequences shared between donor and recipient were removed because their origin could not be assigned. To be classed as alloreactive, a clone needed at least 2-fold expansion over unstimulated cells and a minimum CFSE-low frequency of 0.002% (template counts) or 0.001% (read counts). A clone was considered mappable if detected in the sequenced pre-transplant spleen, lymph node, or MLR CFSE-low populations of the donor or recipient. Cumulative frequency of alloreactive clones was calculated as a percentage of all sequences weighted by copy number. TCRdb's version of the immuneACCESS table is confined to in-frame rearrangements and falls short of the full clone set. An unresolved V gene accounts for under half of the shortfall where checked; the remainder is of unknown origin. The V and J calls and clone size were taken over from that table, and D and trimming were inferred from the DNA. Within this sample are approximately 33,000 clones, with about 80% of them counted one time only. The top ten clonotypes cover roughly a fifth of the sample.

The specimen was unstimulated CD8+ T cells sorted from spleen or lymph node cells, collected before intestinal transplant. This sequence was found in a human donor who received an intestinal transplant. The rearrangement joined TRBV5-1 to TRBJ2-3, and 12 junctional nucleotides match TRBD2. CDR3 reads: CASSLALRRLAGASTDTQYF. The base sequence is TGCGCCAGCAGCTTGGCCTTAAGGAGACTAGCGGGAGCGAGCACAGATACGCAGTATTTT.